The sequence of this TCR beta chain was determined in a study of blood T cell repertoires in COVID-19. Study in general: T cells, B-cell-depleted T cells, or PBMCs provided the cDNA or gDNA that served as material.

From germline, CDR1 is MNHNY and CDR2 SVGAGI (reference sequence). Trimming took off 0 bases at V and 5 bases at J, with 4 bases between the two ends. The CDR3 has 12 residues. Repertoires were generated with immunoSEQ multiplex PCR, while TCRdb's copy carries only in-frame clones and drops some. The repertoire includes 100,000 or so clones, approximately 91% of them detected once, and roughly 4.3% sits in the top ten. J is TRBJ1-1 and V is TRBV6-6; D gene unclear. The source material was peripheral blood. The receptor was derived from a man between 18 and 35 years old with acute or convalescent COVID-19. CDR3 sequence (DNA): TGTGCCAGCAGTTACTCCGTGACTGAAGCTTTCTTT. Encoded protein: CASSYSVTEAFF.